This entry lists 32 T cell receptor beta chains sequenced from one sample in a study of CD8 T cells in Susac syndrome. Reverse transcription of 0.5 to 1 ug RNA used random hexamers. TCRdb passed the immunoSEQ multiplex PCR reads through MiXCR, listing each CDR3 protein once. The table has 100,000 to 150,000 distinct CDR3 sequences, more than 90% seen once. Input material: CD4+ T cells from PBMCs. These receptors all stem from a human donor in good health.

The V gene is TRBV24-1, the J gene TRBJ2-2; 8 bases agree with TRBD2. From germline, CDR1 is KGHDR and CDR2 SFDVKD. The V gene end was trimmed by 12 bases and the J gene end by 0 bases; junction bases not matched to a gene: 8. This CDR3 contains 15 residues. CDR3 nucleotide sequence: TGTGCCTCCGCTACGGGACTAGCGAACACCGGGGAGCTGTTTTTT. This gives the protein CASATGLANTGELFF.

The rearrangement links TRBV2 to TRBJ1-2; D unclear. The CDR3 is 12 amino acids. Per germline, CDR1 SNHLY and CDR2 FYNNEI. Between the trimmed V and J ends, which lost 3 bases and 9 bases, there was a span of 11 bases. The DNA of the CDR3 is TGTGCCAGCAGTGATGTTGCTACACGCTACACCTTC. Its protein is CASSDVATRYTF.

This clonotype appeared a single time. V is TRBV29-1 and J is TRBJ2-3; D gene unclear. V gave up 5 bases and J gave up 4 bases, with 7 bases separating them. The CDR3 covers 11 residues. The germline V gene has CDR1 SQVTM and CDR2 ANQGSEA. Here the CDR3 DNA reads TGCAGCGTTTACAGCGCAGATACGCAGTATTTT. It translates to CSVYSADTQYF.

This chain uses TRBV29-1 with TRBJ2-1; possible D gene TRBD1, 7 bases. The CDR3 extends over 16 amino acids. Germline assignment: CDR1 SQVTM and CDR2 ANQGSEA. V was pared by 2 bases and J by 4 bases, with 18 bases between. CDR3 nucleotide sequence: TGCAGCGTTGAACCTGGACCCAGGGGGGTATACAATGAGCAGTTCTTC. Translation gives CSVEPGPRGVYNEQFF.

The rearrangement joins TRBV5-1 to TRBJ2-1; 10 bases line up with TRBD2. J lost 3 bases, V lost 2 bases, and 8 bases had no gene match. The CDR3 covers 17 residues. Germline assignment: CDR1 SGHRS and CDR2 YFSETQ. The CDR3 DNA sequence: TGCGCCAGCAGCTTCGGGCTAGCGGGAGCCCTCTACAATGAGCAGTTCTTC. Translation gives CASSFGLAGALYNEQFF.

The chain carries TRBV29-1 and TRBJ1-1, with 11 bases aligning to TRBD1. The CDR3 runs 13 residues. CDR1 is SQVTM and CDR2 is ANQGSEA in the germline V gene. Trimming removed 7 bases from V and 5 bases from J; junction bases left unmatched: 6. CDR3: CSAEDRGLTEAFF. The CDR3 bases are TGCAGCGCAGAGGACAGGGGGCTTACTGAAGCTTTCTTT. Full variable domain (remainder filled in from reference TRBV29-1 and TRBJ1-1): SAVISQKPSRDICQRGTSLTIQCQVDSQVTMMFWYRQQPGQSLTLIATANQGSEATYESGFVIDKFPISRPNLTFSTLTVSNMSPEDSSIYLCSAEDRGLTEAFFGQGTRLTVV.

The J gene is TRBJ1-2, the V gene TRBV28, with no clear D. Germline CDR1 MDHEN, CDR2 SYDVKM. V was clipped by 6 bases and J by 5 bases, with 16 bases between them. The CDR3 sequence is 14 residues long. The CDR3, as DNA: TGTGCCAGCAGCCTAGGATCTGGGGTGTATGGCTACACCTTC. The encoded protein is CASSLGSGVYGYTF.

The genes are TRBV5-1 and TRBJ2-2; D might be TRBD1 (6 bases). Germline CDR1 is SGHRS and CDR2 is YFSETQ. V was trimmed by 4 bases and J by 1 base, leaving 11 bases between them. The CDR3 totals 15 residues. CDR3 DNA sequence: TGCGCCAGCAGCCTCAGGGGACGGAACACCGGGGAGCTGTTTTTT. Translated: CASSLRGRNTGELFF.

The chain links TRBV18 to TRBJ2-7; TRBD2 matches at 12 bases. This CDR3 is 15 amino acids long. Germline V gene lookup returns CDR1 KGHSH and CDR2 LQKENI. V trimming: 3 bases; J trimming: 5 bases; junction bases outside the gene matches: 5. CDR3 DNA: TGTGCCAGCTCACCGGGGCTAGCGGGAGGGGACGAGCAGTACTTC. Translated: CASSPGLAGGDEQYF.

The J gene is TRBJ2-5, the V gene TRBV7-2, with D perhaps TRBD1 (6 bases). Deletions cut 1 base from V and 4 bases from J, with 13 bases between. Germline V gene data show CDR1 as SGHTA and CDR2 as FQGNSA. CDR3 length: 15 amino acids. Here the CDR3 reads CASSLVGTSIETQYF. CDR3 bases: TGTGCCAGCAGCTTAGTTGGGACATCCATAGAGACCCAGTACTTC.

The chain recombines TRBV5-1 with TRBJ2-6, with D tentatively TRBD1 (5 bases). Germline V gives CDR1 SGHRS, CDR2 YFSETQ. This CDR3 has 15 residues. Trimming took 3 bases from V and 3 from J, leaving 10 bases between them. CDR3 nucleotides: TGCGCCAGCAGCTCGCAGGGTTATGGGGCCAACGTCCTGACTTTC. Protein product: CASSSQGYGANVLTF.

This sequence joins TRBV30 and TRBJ1-3; D may be TRBD1 (5 bases). Germline V gene sequence: CDR1 GTSNPN, CDR2 SVGIG (reference sequence). The germline V and J ends were trimmed by 0 bases and 4 bases, with 10 bases remaining between them. This CDR3 comprises 14 residues. The DNA for the CDR3 is TGTGCCTGGAGTGTAGGTGGGGCAGGAAACACCATATATTTT. It yields the protein CAWSVGGAGNTIYF.

Written as DNA, the CDR3 is TGTGCCAGCAGTTTGAGGGGACAGGCGATTGATGGCTACACCTTC. This gives the protein CASSLRGQAIDGYTF. This chain uses TRBV12-3 or TRBV12-4 with TRBJ1-2; 8 nucleotides agree with TRBD1. CDR3 length equals 15 residues. V gave up 3 bases and J gave up 6 bases; unmatched junction bases: 9.

The chain employs TRBV10-3 and TRBJ2-3, with TRBD1 as a possible D gene (6 bases). Trimming pared 6 bases from V and 0 bases from J, leaving 10 bases between. The CDR3 contains 14 residues. Germline CDR1 is ENHRY and CDR2 is SYGVKD. The CDR3 nucleotides are TGTGCCATCAGACAGGGCCCTAGCACAGATACGCAGTATTTT. This sequence encodes CAIRQGPSTDTQYF.

This chain joins TRBV14 and TRBJ1-2; no reliable D call. V lost 4 bases, J lost 4 bases, and 13 bases lay in between. The CDR3 extends over 14 amino acids. Germline V gene data show CDR1 as SGHDN and CDR2 as FVKESK. The CDR3 nucleotides read TGTGCCAGCAGCCCCCGGAGGGTAGGCTATGGCTACACCTTC. It encodes CASSPRRVGYGYTF. Combining the CDR3 with reference TRBV14 and TRBJ1-2 gives the whole variable domain EAGVTQFPSHSVIEKGQTVTLRCDPISGHDNLYWYRRVMGKEIKFLLHFVKESKQDESGMPNNRFLAERTGGTYSTLKVQPAELEDSGVYFCASSPRRVGYGYTFGSGTRLTVV.

The chain is built from TRBV18 and TRBJ1-1, with D perhaps TRBD1 (5 bases). The CDR3 contains 15 residues. Deletions cut 4 bases from V and 0 bases from J, with 12 bases between. Germline CDR1 is KGHSH and CDR2 is LQKENI. CDR3 loop: CASSLSGTVNTEAFF. The CDR3 DNA reads as TGTGCCAGCTCACTCTCCGGGACGGTGAACACTGAAGCTTTCTTT.

The chain uses TRBV28 and TRBJ2-4; D is unclear. V lost 7 bases, J lost 6 bases, and 13 bases lay in between. The CDR3 extends over 13 amino acids. Per germline, CDR1 MDHEN and CDR2 SYDVKM. The CDR3 protein is CASTAGELNIQYF. In DNA, the CDR3 is TGTGCCAGCACAGCCGGAGAATTAAACATTCAGTACTTC.

The CDR3 DNA reads TGTGCCAGCAGCTTGGCGGACGGCAGGGAAATTTATGGCTACACCTTC. It yields the protein CASSLADGREIYGYTF. The chain joins TRBV5-6 to TRBJ1-2; a possible D gene is TRBD1 (5 bases). The CDR3 is made up of 16 amino acids. The ends were cut back, 0 bases at V and 5 bases at J, with 17 bases in the middle. Germline V gene lookup returns CDR1 SGHDT and CDR2 YYEEEE.

J is TRBJ1-3 and V is TRBV30; D gene uncertain. The CDR3 has 14 residues. Germline lookup yields CDR1 GTSNPN and CDR2 SVGIG (reference sequence). Trimming removed 4 bases at V and 0 bases at J, with 10 bases between. CDR3 coding DNA: TGTGCCTGGAAGACCTTGGTCTCTGGAAACACCATATATTTT. It codes for CAWKTLVSGNTIYF. Supplemented by reference TRBV30 and TRBJ1-3, the full variable domain reads SQTIHQWPATLVQPVGSPLSLECTVEGTSNPNLYWYRQAAGRGLQLLFYSVGIGQISSEVPQNLSASRPQDRQFILSSKKLLLSDSGFYLCAWKTLVSGNTIYFGEGSWLTVV.

A remark on this clonotype: A junction end diverges from the germline sequence, so it may reflect a read error. The rearrangement joins TRBV15 to TRBJ1-1; D perhaps matches TRBD1 (5 bases). Germline V gene sequence: CDR1 LNHNV, CDR2 YYDKDF (reference sequence). The CDR3 runs to 12 residues. DNA for the CDR3: TGTGCCACCAGCAGAGATACCGCGACAGCCTTTTTT. As protein: CATSRDTATAFF. Full variable domain (missing parts from reference TRBV15 and TRBJ1-1): DAMVIQNPRYQVTQFGKPVTLSCSQTLNHNVMYWYQQKSSQAPKLLFHYYDKDFNNEADTPDNFQSRRPNTSFCFLDIRSPGLGDTAMYLCATSRDTATAFFGQGTRLTVV.

The rearrangement links TRBV29-1 to TRBJ2-2; TRBD1 agrees at 9 bases. J lost 0 bases, V lost 7 bases, and 3 bases had no gene match. Germline assignment: CDR1 SQVTM and CDR2 ANQGSEA. This CDR3 spans 14 amino acids. CDR3 nucleotide sequence: TGCAGCGCTACAGGGGGCGCGAACACCGGGGAGCTGTTTTTT. Its protein is CSATGGANTGELFF.

The V gene is TRBV23-1, the J gene TRBJ2-6, with no clear D. Being an ORF, TRBV23-1 has a function that is uncertain. This CDR3 contains 12 residues. Trimming stripped 8 bases from V and 4 bases from J, with 6 bases between. In DNA, the CDR3 is TGCGCCAGCGCCCCGGGGGCCAACGTCCTGACTTTC. Translation gives CASAPGANVLTF.

V and J are TRBV7-9 and TRBJ1-2, with TRBD1 identical over 9 bases. The ends lost 9 bases at V and 4 bases at J; junction bases unmatched: 24. Germline CDR1 reads SEHNR; CDR2 reads FQNEAQ (reference sequence). The CDR3 length is 19 residues. CDR3 in DNA: TGTGCCAGTCCACCTCGAATCGGACAGGGGAACGGCTTGGGCTATGGCTACACCTTC. Translation: CASPPRIGQGNGLGYGYTF.

This clonotype was recorded only once. The rearrangement joins TRBV29-1 to TRBJ2-1, with D maybe TRBD2 (5 bases). Germline V gene lookup returns CDR1 SQVTM and CDR2 ANQGSEA. With 6 bases removed from V and 2 bases from J, the gap between germline ends came to 14 bases. The length of the CDR3 is 14 residues. The CDR3 nucleotides are TGCAGCGTGACTCCGCCCGGGGCCTACAATGAGCAGTTCTTC. This gives the protein CSVTPPGAYNEQFF.

The chain recombines TRBV18 with TRBJ2-2; TRBD1 is a possible D gene (6 bases). Germline CDR1 KGHSH, CDR2 LQKENI. The CDR3 sequence is 15 residues long. Trimming left V 4 bases short and J 0 bases short, with 9 bases between. For the CDR3, the DNA is TGTGCCAGCTCACAACAGGGTACGAACACCGGGGAGCTGTTTTTT. Protein sequence: CASSQQGTNTGELFF.

The rearrangement joins TRBV7-9 to TRBJ1-4, with TRBD1 matching over 9 bases. The CDR3 has 14 amino acids. Trimming removed 5 bases from V and 7 bases from J; junction bases left unmatched: 5. Germline values: CDR1 SEHNR, CDR2 FQNEAQ (reference sequence). For the CDR3, the DNA is TGTGCCAGCAGCCGACCGACAGGGGGTGAAAAACTGTTTTTT. It yields the protein CASSRPTGGEKLFF.

The chain couples TRBV28 to TRBJ2-5, with D unresolved. CDR3 length equals 14 residues. Between the trimmed V and J ends, which lost 2 bases and 1 base, there was a span of 8 bases. Germline CDR1 and CDR2: MDHEN and SYDVKM. CDR3 coding DNA: TGTGCCAGCAGTTTAACGGCTGTCCAAGAGACCCAGTACTTC. This translates into CASSLTAVQETQYF.

The chain combines TRBV28 with TRBJ2-1, with D uncertain. The CDR3 contains 15 residues. V lost 5 bases and J lost 7, with 18 bases in between. In germline, CDR1 is MDHEN, CDR2 SYDVKM. The chain's CDR3 is CASSPSRPYSNEQFF. The CDR3 DNA is TGTGCCAGCAGTCCATCCAGGCCCTATTCTAATGAGCAGTTCTTC. Full variable domain (rest looked up from reference TRBV28 and TRBJ2-1): DVKVTQSSRYLVKRTGEKVFLECVQDMDHENMFWYRQDPGLGLRLIYFSYDVKMKEKGDIPEGYSVSREKKERFSLILESASTNQTSMYLCASSPSRPYSNEQFFGPGTRLTVL.

The V and J genes are TRBV24-1 and TRBJ2-2, with D unclear. CDR3 length: 12 amino acids. V dropped 10 bases and J dropped 4 bases, with 9 bases sitting between them. Germline V gives CDR1 KGHDR, CDR2 SFDVKD. The CDR3 DNA is TGTGCCACGAGTAGGCCCACCGGGGAGCTGTTTTTT. Translated, it gives CATSRPTGELFF.

Only one count was recorded for this clonotype. The genes are TRBV5-1 and TRBJ2-5; D may be TRBD2 (6 bases). CDR3 length: 14 residues. CDR1 and CDR2 from the germline V gene are SGHRS and YFSETQ. Trimming removed 0 bases from V and 3 bases from J, with 9 bases in between. The CDR3 sequence is CASSLVSGEETQYF. The CDR3 bases are TGCGCCAGCAGCTTGGTATCGGGGGAAGAGACCCAGTACTTC.

The rearrangement uses TRBV19 and TRBJ1-5; D perhaps matches TRBD1 (5 bases). This CDR3 has 15 residues. Trimming cost V 7 bases and J 2 bases, with 15 bases left between them. The germline CDR1 and CDR2 sequences are LNHDA and SQIVND (reference sequence). The CDR3: CASTEWGIGNQPQHF. The CDR3 DNA sequence: TGTGCCAGTACGGAGTGGGGGATAGGCAATCAGCCCCAGCATTTT. The entire variable domain, with the rest obtained from reference TRBV19 and TRBJ1-5, is as follows: DGGITQSPKYLFRKEGQNVTLSCEQNLNHDAMYWYRQDPGQGLRLIYYSQIVNDFQKGDIAEGYSVSREKKESFPLTVTSAQKNPTAFYLCASTEWGIGNQPQHFGDGTRLSIL.

CDR3 nucleotide sequence: TGTGCCAGCAGCCCACAGGACAGGGGGAGAGAGCAGTACTTC. Translated: CASSPQDRGREQYF. The genes are TRBV7-2 and TRBJ2-7, with 10 bases aligning to TRBD1. Germline values: CDR1 SGHTA, CDR2 FQGNSA. This CDR3 has 14 residues. With V trimmed by 5 bases and J by 7 bases, 8 bases remained unmatched.